This T cell receptor beta chain derives from a study of CD8+CD57+ T cells in acquired aplastic anemia. At the level of the study: Sorted CD4+ and CD8+ cells gave a mean 3.2 ug DNA, range about 0.2 to 27.4 ug. Whole-study results and caveats: It was found that twenty-nine CD8+ CDR3 sequences were shared between patients and controls.

Individuals selected for sequencing had exhibited CD8+CD57+ cell expansion on flow cytometry. The patients all had a severe acquired aplastic anemia diagnosis. The V and J ends lost 4 bases and 0 bases respectively, with 7 bases between them. This CDR3 spans 12 amino acids. Germline CDR1 and CDR2: SQVTM and ANQGSEA. Of note for this clonotype: Its antigen is still unknown.

Genomic DNA, serving as template, underwent TCR beta VDJ and CDR3 profiling. TCRdb re-called the reads with MiXCR, one entry per CDR3 protein. The repertoire has about 240,000 distinct CDR3 sequences, 47% of them found once; the top ten carry 6.5% to 8%. This receptor was taken from a human donor with aplastic anemia. The chain couples TRBV29-1 to TRBJ2-7; no firm D call. The sample consisted of sorted CD4+, CD8+, or CD8+CD57+ T cells (not recorded which) from PBMCs. The DNA of the CDR3 is TGCAGCGTTGTAGAAGACTCCTACGAGCAGTACTTC. As protein: CSVVEDSYEQYF.